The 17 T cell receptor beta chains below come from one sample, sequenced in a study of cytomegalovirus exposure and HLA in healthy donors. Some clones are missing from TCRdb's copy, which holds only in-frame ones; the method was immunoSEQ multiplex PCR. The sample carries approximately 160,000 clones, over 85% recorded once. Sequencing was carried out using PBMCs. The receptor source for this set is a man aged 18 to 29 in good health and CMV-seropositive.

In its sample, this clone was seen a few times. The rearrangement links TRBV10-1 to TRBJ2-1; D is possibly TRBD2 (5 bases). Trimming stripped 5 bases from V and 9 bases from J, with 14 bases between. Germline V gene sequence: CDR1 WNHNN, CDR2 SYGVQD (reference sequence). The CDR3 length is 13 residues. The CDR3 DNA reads TGCGCCAGCAGTTGGGGAGTGGGGTTTGAGCAGTTCTTC. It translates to CASSWGVGFEQFF.

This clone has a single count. DNA of the CDR3: TGTGCCAGCAGCTCACTAAAGTCCTTTACAGATACGCAGTATTTT. Protein sequence: CASSSLKSFTDTQYF. V is TRBV7-9 and J is TRBJ2-3; D uncertain. CDR3 length: 15 amino acids. Looked up from germline, CDR1 is SEHNR and CDR2 is FQNEAQ (reference sequence). V was trimmed by 4 bases and J by 3 bases, leaving 14 bases between them.

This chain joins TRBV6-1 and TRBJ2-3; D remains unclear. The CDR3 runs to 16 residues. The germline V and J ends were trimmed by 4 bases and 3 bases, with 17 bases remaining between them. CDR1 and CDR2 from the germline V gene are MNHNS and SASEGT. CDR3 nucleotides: TGTGCCAGCAGTGGTCAGCCCCAGTCCGGGACAGATACGCAGTATTTT. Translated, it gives CASSGQPQSGTDTQYF.

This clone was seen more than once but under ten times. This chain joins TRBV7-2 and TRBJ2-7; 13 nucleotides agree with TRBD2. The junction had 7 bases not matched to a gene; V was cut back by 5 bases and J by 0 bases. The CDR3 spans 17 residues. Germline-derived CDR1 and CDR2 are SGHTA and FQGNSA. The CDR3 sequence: CASSQGLAGQGSYEQYF. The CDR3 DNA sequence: TGTGCCAGCAGCCAGGGACTAGCGGGACAAGGCTCCTACGAGCAGTACTTC.

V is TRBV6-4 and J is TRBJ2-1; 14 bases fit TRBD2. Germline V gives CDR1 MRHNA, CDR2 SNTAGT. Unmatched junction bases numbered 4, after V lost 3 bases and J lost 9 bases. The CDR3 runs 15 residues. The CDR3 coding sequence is TGTGCCAGCAGTGAGGGACTAGCGGGAGTGGGTGAGCAGTTCTTC. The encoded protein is CASSEGLAGVGEQFF.

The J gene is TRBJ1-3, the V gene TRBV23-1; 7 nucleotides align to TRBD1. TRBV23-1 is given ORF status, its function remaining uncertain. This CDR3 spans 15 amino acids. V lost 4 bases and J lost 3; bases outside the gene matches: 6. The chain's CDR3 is CASSRVDRDGNTIYF. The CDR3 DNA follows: TGCGCCAGCAGTCGGGTCGACAGGGATGGAAACACCATATATTTT.

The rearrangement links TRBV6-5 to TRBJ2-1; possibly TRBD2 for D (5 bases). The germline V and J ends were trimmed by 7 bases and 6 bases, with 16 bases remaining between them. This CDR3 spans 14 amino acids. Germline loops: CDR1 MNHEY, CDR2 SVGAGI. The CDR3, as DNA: TGTGCCAGCACTCATGAGGGAGTCCCCAATGAGCAGTTCTTC. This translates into CASTHEGVPNEQFF.

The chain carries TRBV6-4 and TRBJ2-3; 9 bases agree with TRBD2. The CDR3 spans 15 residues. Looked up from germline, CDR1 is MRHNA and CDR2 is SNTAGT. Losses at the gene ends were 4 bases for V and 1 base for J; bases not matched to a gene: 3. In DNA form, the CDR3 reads TGTGCCAGCAGTGCCCGGACTAGCGGCACAGATACGCAGTATTTT. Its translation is CASSARTSGTDTQYF.

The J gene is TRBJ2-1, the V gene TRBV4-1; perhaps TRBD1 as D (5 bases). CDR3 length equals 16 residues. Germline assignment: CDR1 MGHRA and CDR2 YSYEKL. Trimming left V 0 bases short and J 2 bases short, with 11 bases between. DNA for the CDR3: TGCGCCAGCAGCCAAGACATGACAGCCCCCTACAATGAGCAGTTCTTC. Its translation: CASSQDMTAPYNEQFF.

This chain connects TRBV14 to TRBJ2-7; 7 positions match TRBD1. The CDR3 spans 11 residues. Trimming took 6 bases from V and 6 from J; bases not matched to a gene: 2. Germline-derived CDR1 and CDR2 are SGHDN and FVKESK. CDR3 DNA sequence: TGTGCCAGCAGTACAGGGGCCGAGCAGTACTTC. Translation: CASSTGAEQYF.

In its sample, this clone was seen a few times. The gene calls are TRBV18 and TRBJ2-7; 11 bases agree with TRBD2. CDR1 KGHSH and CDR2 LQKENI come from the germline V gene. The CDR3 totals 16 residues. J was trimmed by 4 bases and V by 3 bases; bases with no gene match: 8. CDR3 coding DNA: TGTGCCAGCTCACCGATGCCCGGGACTAGCGGATACGAGCAGTACTTC. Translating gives CASSPMPGTSGYEQYF.

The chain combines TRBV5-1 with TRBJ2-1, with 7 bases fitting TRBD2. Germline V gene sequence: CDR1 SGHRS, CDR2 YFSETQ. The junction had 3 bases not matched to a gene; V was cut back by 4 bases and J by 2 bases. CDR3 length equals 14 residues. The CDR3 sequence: CASSPSGTYNEQFF. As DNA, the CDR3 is TGCGCCAGCAGCCCAAGCGGGACCTACAATGAGCAGTTCTTC.

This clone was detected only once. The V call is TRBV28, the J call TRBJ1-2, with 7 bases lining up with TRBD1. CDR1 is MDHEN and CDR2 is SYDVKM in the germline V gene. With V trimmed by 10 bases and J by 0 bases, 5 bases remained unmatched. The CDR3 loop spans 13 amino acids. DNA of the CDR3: TGTGCCACCAAGGGGACAGCTAACTATGGCTACACCTTC. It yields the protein CATKGTANYGYTF.

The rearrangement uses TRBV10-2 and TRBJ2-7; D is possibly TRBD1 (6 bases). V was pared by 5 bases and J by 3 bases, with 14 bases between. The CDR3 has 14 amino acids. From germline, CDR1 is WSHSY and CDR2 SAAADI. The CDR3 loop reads CASSQTPRGYEQYF. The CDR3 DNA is TGCGCCAGCAGTCAAACTCCCAGGGGCTACGAGCAGTACTTC.

The CDR3 nucleotides read TGTGCCAGCTCACCACTTCCCACAGGGAGCTCCTACGAGCAGTACTTC. It is translated as CASSPLPTGSSYEQYF. J is TRBJ2-7 and V is TRBV18; weak D call: TRBD1 (6 bases). Germline CDR1 KGHSH, CDR2 LQKENI. The CDR3 length is 16 residues. V was cut by 1 base and J by 0 bases, with 13 bases left in between. The full variable domain, in which reference TRBV18 and TRBJ2-7 provide the parts outside the CDR3, is NAGVMQNPRHLVRRRGQEARLRCSPMKGHSHVYWYRQLPEEGLKFMVYLQKENIIDESGMPKERFSAEFPKEGPSILRIQQVVRGDSAAYFCASSPLPTGSSYEQYFGPGTRLTVT.

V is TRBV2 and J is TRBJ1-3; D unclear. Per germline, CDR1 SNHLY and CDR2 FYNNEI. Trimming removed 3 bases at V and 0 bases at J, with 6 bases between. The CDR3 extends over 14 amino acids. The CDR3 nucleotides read TGTGCCAGCAGTGACGAGGGCTCTGGAAACACCATATATTTT. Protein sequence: CASSDEGSGNTIYF. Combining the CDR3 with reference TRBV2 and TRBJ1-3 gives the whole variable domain EPEVTQTPSHQVTQMGQEVILRCVPISNHLYFYWYRQILGQKVEFLVSFYNNEISEKSEIFDDQFSVERPDGSNFTLKIRSTKLEDSAMYFCASSDEGSGNTIYFGEGSWLTVV.

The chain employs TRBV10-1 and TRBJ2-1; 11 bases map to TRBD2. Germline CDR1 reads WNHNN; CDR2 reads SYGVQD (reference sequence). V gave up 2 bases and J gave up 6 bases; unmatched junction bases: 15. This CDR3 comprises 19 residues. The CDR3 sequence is CASSEALLAGVTIGNEQFF. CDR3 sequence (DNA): TGCGCCAGCAGTGAGGCTTTACTAGCGGGGGTTACAATCGGCAATGAGCAGTTCTTC.